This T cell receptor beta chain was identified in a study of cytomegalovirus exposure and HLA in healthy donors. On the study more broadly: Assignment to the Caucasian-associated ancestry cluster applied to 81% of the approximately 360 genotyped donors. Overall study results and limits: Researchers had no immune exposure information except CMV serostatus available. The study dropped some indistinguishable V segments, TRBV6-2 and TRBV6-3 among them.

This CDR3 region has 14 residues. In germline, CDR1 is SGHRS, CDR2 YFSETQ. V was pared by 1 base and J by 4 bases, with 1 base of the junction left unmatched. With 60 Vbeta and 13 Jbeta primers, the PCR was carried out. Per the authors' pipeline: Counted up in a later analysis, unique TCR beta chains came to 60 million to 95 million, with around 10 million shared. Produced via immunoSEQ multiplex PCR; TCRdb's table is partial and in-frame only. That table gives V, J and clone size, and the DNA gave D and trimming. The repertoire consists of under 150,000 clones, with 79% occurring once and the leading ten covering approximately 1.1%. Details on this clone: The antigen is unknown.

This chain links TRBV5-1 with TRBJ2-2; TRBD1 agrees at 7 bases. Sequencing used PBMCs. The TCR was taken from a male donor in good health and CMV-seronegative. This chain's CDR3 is CASSLYRGTGELFF. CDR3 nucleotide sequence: TGCGCCAGCAGCTTGTACAGGGGCACCGGGGAGCTGTTTTTT.